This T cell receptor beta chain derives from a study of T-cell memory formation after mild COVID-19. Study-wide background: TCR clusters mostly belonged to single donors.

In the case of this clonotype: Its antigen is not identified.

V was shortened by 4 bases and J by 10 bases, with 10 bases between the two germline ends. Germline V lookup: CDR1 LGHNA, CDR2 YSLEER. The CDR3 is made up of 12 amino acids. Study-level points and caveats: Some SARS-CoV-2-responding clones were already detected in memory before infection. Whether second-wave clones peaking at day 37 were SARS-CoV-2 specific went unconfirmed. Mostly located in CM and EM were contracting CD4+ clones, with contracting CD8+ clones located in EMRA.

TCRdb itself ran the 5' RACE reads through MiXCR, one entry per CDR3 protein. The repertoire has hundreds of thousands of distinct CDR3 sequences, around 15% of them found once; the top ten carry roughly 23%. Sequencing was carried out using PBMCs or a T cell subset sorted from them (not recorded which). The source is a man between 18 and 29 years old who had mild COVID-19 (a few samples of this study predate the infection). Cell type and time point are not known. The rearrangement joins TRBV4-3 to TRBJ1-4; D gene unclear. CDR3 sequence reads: CASSPTIGKLFF. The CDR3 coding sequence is TGCGCCAGCAGCCCCACAATAGGAAAACTGTTTTTT.